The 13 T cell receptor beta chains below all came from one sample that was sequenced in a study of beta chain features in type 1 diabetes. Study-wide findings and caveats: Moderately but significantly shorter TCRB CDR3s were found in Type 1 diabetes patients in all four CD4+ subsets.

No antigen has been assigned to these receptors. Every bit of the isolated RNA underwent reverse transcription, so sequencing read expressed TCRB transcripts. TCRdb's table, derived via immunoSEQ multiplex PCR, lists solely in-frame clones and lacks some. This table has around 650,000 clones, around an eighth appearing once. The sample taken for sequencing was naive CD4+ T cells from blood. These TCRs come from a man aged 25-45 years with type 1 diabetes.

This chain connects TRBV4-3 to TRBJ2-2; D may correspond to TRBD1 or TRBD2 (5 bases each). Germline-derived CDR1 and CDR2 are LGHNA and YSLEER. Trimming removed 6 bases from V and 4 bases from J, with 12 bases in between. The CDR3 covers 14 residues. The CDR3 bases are TGCGCCAGCAGGCACACAGGAGGCACCGGGGAGCTGTTTTTT. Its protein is CASRHTGGTGELFF.

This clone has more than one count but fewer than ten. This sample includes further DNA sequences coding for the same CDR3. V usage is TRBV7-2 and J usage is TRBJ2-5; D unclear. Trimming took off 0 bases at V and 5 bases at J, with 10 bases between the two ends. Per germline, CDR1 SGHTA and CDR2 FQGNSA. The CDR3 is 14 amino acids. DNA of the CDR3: TGTGCCAGCAGCTTAGCCAGCCCCCCGGAGACCCAGTACTTC. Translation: CASSLASPPETQYF.

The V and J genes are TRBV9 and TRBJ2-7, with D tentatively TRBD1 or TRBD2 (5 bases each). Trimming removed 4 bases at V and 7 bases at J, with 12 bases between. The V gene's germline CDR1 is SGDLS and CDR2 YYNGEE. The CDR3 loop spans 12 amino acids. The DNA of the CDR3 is TGTGCCAGCAGCATTGGGACCGGGGAGCAGTACTTC. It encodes CASSIGTGEQYF.

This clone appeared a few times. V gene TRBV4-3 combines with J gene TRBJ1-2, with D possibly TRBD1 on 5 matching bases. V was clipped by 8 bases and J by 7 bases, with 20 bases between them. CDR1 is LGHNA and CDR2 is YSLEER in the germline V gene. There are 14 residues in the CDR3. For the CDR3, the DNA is TGCGCCAGCGGGATAGGGGCCCTCCTGGGTGGCTACACCTTC. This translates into CASGIGALLGGYTF.

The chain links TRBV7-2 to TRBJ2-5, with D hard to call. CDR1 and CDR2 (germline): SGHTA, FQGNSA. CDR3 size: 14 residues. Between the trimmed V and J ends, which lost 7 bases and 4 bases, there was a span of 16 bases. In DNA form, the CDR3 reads TGTGCCAGCATGGTCGTCTCCTTTGGAGAGACCCAGTACTTC. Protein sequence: CASMVVSFGETQYF. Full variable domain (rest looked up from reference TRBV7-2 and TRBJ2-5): GAGVSQSPSNKVTEKGKDVELRCDPISGHTALYWYRQSLGQGLEFLIYFQGNSAPDKSGLPSDRFSAERTGGSVSTLTIQRTQQEDSAVYLCASMVVSFGETQYFGPGTRLLVL.

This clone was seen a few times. The CDR3 region is CASRQESGANVLTF. The CDR3 nucleotides are TGTGCCAGCAGACAGGAATCCGGGGCCAACGTCCTGACTTTC. This chain links TRBV6-6 with TRBJ2-6; D is possibly TRBD1 (5 bases). The CDR3 has 14 residues. V was shortened by 6 bases and J by 4 bases, with 10 bases between the two germline ends. The germline CDR1 and CDR2 sequences are MNHNY and SVGAGI (reference sequence).

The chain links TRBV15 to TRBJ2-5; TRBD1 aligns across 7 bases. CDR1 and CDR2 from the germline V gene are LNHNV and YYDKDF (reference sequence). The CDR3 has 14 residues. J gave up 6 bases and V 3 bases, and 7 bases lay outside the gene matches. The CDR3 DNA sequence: TGTGCCACCAGCAGCCTCAAGACAGGGAAGACCCAGTACTTC. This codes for CATSSLKTGKTQYF.

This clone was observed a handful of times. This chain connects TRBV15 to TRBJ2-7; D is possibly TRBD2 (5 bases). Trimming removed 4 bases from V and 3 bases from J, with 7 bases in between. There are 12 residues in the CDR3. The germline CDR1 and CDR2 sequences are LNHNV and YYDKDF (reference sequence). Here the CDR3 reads CATSTRGYEQYF. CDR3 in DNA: TGTGCCACCAGCACCCGGGGCTACGAGCAGTACTTC.

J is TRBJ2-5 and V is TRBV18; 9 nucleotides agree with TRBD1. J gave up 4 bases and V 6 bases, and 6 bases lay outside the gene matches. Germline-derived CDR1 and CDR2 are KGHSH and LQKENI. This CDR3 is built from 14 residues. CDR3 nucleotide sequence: TGTGCCAGCTCCCCCGACAGGGGGAGAGAGACCCAGTACTTC. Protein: CASSPDRGRETQYF.

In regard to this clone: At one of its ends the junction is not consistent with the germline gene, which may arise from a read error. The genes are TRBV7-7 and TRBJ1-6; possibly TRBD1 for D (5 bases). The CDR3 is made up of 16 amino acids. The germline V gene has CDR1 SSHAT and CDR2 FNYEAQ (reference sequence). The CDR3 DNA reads TGTGCTAGCAGCTTAGCGGCGAAGCAGGGTAGAGCACCCCTCCACTTT. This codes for CASSLAAKQGRAPLHF.

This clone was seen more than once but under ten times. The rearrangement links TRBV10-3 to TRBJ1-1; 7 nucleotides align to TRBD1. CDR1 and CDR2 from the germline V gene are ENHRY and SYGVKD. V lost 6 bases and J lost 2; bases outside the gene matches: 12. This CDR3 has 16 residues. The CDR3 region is CAIRQPNRGSNTEAFF. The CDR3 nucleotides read TGTGCCATCAGACAACCTAACAGGGGCTCCAACACTGAAGCTTTCTTT.

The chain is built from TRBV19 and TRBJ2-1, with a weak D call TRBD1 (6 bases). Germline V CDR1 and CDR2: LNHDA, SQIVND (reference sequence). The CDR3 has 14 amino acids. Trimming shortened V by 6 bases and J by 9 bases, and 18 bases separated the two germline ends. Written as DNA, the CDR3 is TGTGCCAGTAGCGACAGGCACGAATCGGGTGAGCAGTTCTTC. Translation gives CASSDRHESGEQFF.

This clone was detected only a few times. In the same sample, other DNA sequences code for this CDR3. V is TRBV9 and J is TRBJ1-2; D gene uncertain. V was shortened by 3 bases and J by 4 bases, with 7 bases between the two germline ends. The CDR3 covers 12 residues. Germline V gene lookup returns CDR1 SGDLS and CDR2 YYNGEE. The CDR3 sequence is CASSASGYGYTF. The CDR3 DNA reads TGTGCCAGCAGCGCCTCAGGCTATGGCTACACCTTC.